One sample yielded the 27 T cell receptor beta chains listed below, sequenced in a study of human T cells and chemical hapten exposure (dated by TCRdb to the early 2020s). Explained via the paper, the time point label denotes: patch test 2, 6 weeks after DPC sensitization. What the treatment or condition label conveys for this sample: therapeutic diphenylcyclopropenone sensitization with weekly scalp DPC. Library method: RACE. The instrument given in TCRdb is NextSeq 500. Clones were called with MiXCR by TCRdb after fastp trimmed the public reads at Q25, and only in-frame beta chains were retained. Each entry merges the rows of one CDR3 protein and shows their most common DNA and genes. This sample is represented by 330,000 or so distinct CDR3 sequences; around 6% of them were singletons. Of the sample, approximately 5.4% falls within the top ten clones. Here the sequenced sample was whole blood, taken in connection with sensitization to the hapten diphenylcyclopropenone (DPC). These receptors all come from a woman younger than 30 with alopecia areata. Some clones in this sample may be carry-over from other donors' samples.

This clonotype was found a few times. The genes are TRBV24-1 and TRBJ2-3; 15 nucleotides line up with TRBD2. Trimming at V came to 5 bases and at J to 6 bases, leaving 17 bases not matched to a gene. Germline CDR1 reads KGHDR; CDR2 reads SFDVKD. This CDR3 is 20 amino acids long. CDR3 coding DNA: TGTGCCACCAGTGGAGAAACTACCCTGGGACTAGCGGGGGGCCCCGATACGCAGTATTTT. It specifies CATSGETTLGLAGGPDTQYF.

This rearrangement joins TRBV3-1 to TRBJ2-5; D gene uncertain. Per the germline V gene, CDR1 is LGHDT and CDR2 is YNNKEL (reference sequence). This CDR3 comprises 14 residues. Trimming cost V 1 base and J 0 bases, with 6 bases left between them. The CDR3 loop reads CASSQGRYQETQYF. The DNA for the CDR3 is TGTGCCAGCAGCCAAGGCCGGTACCAAGAGACCCAGTACTTC.

The sample holds a few counts of this clonotype. The chain carries TRBV2 and TRBJ1-1; a weak D match, TRBD1 (6 bases). This CDR3 comprises 14 residues. The V gene's germline CDR1 is SNHLY and CDR2 FYNNEI. The V and J ends lost 7 bases and 1 base respectively, with 13 bases between them. The chain's CDR3 is CASKGELRNTEAFF. The CDR3 DNA reads as TGTGCCAGCAAGGGGGAGCTCCGGAACACTGAAGCTTTCTTT.

This clonotype was counted many times. The CDR3 DNA reads TGCAGTGCTAGAGAGAAGGACAGCCACGTTTATAATTCACCCCTCCACTTT. This gives the protein CSAREKDSHVYNSPLHF. The chain has TRBV20-1 and TRBJ1-6; tentative D call: TRBD1 (6 bases). CDR1 DFQATT and CDR2 SNEGSKA come from the germline V gene (reference sequence). V was cut by 0 bases and J by 4 bases, with 16 bases left in between. The CDR3 sequence is 17 residues long.

The V call is TRBV6-1, the J call TRBJ2-3; D is unclear. Between the trimmed V and J ends, which lost 2 bases and 2 bases, there was a span of 11 bases. The CDR3 has 15 amino acids. The V gene's germline CDR1 is MNHNS and CDR2 SASEGT. Here the CDR3 reads CASSESRDITDTQYF. Written as DNA, the CDR3 is TGTGCCAGCAGTGAATCTCGAGATATCACAGATACGCAGTATTTT.

This clonotype was seen a single time. The chain is built from TRBV28 and TRBJ2-7; D assignment may be TRBD1 or TRBD2 (5 bases each). Germline V lookup: CDR1 MDHEN, CDR2 SYDVKM. The V end was cut by 3 bases, the J end by 5 bases, with 17 bases between. CDR3 length equals 15 residues. The CDR3 bases are TGTGCCAGCAGTTTGGTAACGAGGGGCCGGAACGAGCAGTACTTC. Its translation is CASSLVTRGRNEQYF.

This clonotype appeared a few times. This chain links TRBV7-2 with TRBJ2-5, with TRBD1 identical over 7 bases. J lost 0 bases, V lost 4 bases, and 2 bases had no gene match. This CDR3 has 14 residues. Germline CDR1 reads SGHTA; CDR2 reads FQGNSA. CDR3 sequence (DNA): TGTGCCAGCAGCTCGGACAGGTACCAAGAGACCCAGTACTTC. Its translation is CASSSDRYQETQYF.

This clonotype has at least ten counts. The chain uses TRBV27 and TRBJ2-7; 8 bases are a match to TRBD1. J gave up 5 bases and V 6 bases, and 12 bases lay outside the gene matches. CDR1 and CDR2 from the germline V gene are MNHEY and SMNVEV (reference sequence). CDR3 length: 15 amino acids. CDR3: CASREPGQARHEQYF. CDR3 DNA: TGTGCCAGCAGAGAGCCGGGACAGGCCAGGCACGAGCAGTACTTC.

This clonotype was seen a handful of times. V and J are TRBV20-1 and TRBJ2-3, with 8 bases lining up with TRBD2. V dropped 6 bases and J dropped 5; count of bases not matched to a gene: 4. Germline V gives CDR1 DFQATT, CDR2 SNEGSKA (reference sequence). The CDR3 consists of 12 residues. The CDR3 coding sequence is TGCAGTGCGGGCGGGGGGCGAGATACGCAGTATTTT. Protein: CSAGGGRDTQYF.

The chain couples TRBV24-1 to TRBJ2-7; TRBD2 matches at 9 bases. CDR3 length: 16 residues. The V gene's germline CDR1 is KGHDR and CDR2 SFDVKD. V lost 3 bases and J lost 2; bases outside the gene matches: 7. The CDR3 coding sequence is TGTGCCACCAGTGATCCGAGGACTAGCGTTCCCTACGAGCAGTACTTC. Amino acid sequence: CATSDPRTSVPYEQYF.

In this sample, this clonotype turned up a few times. V and J are TRBV29-1 and TRBJ2-3; D gene uncertain. This CDR3 has 16 amino acids. Between the trimmed V and J ends, which lost 0 bases and 4 bases, there was a span of 17 bases. Germline CDR1 SQVTM, CDR2 ANQGSEA. CDR3 DNA: TGCAGCGTTGAAGATCCGAAGGCGGAGAGATCAGATACGCAGTATTTT. It yields the protein CSVEDPKAERSDTQYF.

This clonotype was seen only a few times. V usage is TRBV7-2 and J usage is TRBJ2-3, with D tentatively TRBD2 (5 bases). The CDR3 length is 14 residues. Trimming cost V 5 bases and J 3 bases, with 12 bases left between them. Germline lookup yields CDR1 SGHTA and CDR2 FQGNSA. CDR3 sequence: CASSPNGLTDTQYF. The CDR3 nucleotides read TGTGCCAGCAGCCCCAATGGACTTACAGATACGCAGTATTTT.

This clonotype was seen only a few times. The chain recombines TRBV20-1 with TRBJ1-1; no clear D gene. V was cut by 4 bases and J by 11 bases, with 23 bases left in between. The CDR3 spans 14 residues. From germline, CDR1 is DFQATT and CDR2 SNEGSKA (reference sequence). CDR3 sequence reads: CSATQPFTPQGAFF. The CDR3 nucleotides are TGCAGTGCTACACAACCGTTTACCCCTCAAGGGGCTTTCTTT.

The chain is built from TRBV21-1 and TRBJ2-5; TRBD1, the table's D call, lacks a check against the DNA. TRBV21-1 is listed as a pseudogene. This CDR3 is built from 18 residues. CDR3 loop: CASSKWGQAHLVQETQYF. The CDR3 bases are TGTGCCAGCAGCAAATGGGGACAGGCCCACCTCGTGCAAGAGACCCAGTACTTC.

This clonotype was found many times. The V call is TRBV11-2, the J call TRBJ2-2; TRBD2 aligns across 12 bases. There are 15 residues in the CDR3. Germline V gene sequence: CDR1 SGHAT, CDR2 FQNNGV. V trimming: 5 bases; J trimming: 7 bases; junction bases outside the gene matches: 5. The CDR3 region is CASSQLAGGVGELFF. The CDR3 DNA reads as TGTGCCAGCAGCCAACTAGCGGGGGGAGTCGGGGAGCTGTTTTTT.

The V call is TRBV3-1, the J call TRBJ1-2, with 7 nucleotides matching TRBD1. The CDR3 is 13 amino acids. The V segment lost 4 bases and the J segment 6 bases; nucleotides outside the gene matches: 5. CDR1 and CDR2 (germline): LGHDT, YNNKEL (reference sequence). CDR3 nucleotide sequence: TGTGCCAGCAGCCTCAGACAGGGCCATGGCTACACCTTC. Protein product: CASSLRQGHGYTF.

The sample holds many counts of this clonotype. The chain links TRBV12-3 or TRBV12-4 to TRBJ1-1; D is possibly TRBD1 (5 bases). The CDR3 totals 12 residues. V was pared by 1 base and J by 10 bases, with 10 bases between. This CDR3 is CASSLGAQGAFF. In DNA, the CDR3 is TGTGCCAGCAGTTTAGGGGCCCAGGGAGCTTTCTTT.

This clonotype was recorded many times. V and J are TRBV15 and TRBJ2-7; 7 nucleotides line up with TRBD2. Trimming cost V 0 bases and J 5 bases; bases outside gene matches: 10. Germline V CDR1 and CDR2: LNHNV, YYDKDF (reference sequence). The CDR3 extends over 16 amino acids. CDR3 region: CATSRDREGIAHEQYF. As DNA, the CDR3 is TGTGCCACCAGCAGAGATAGGGAGGGGATCGCCCACGAGCAGTACTTC.

The V call is TRBV12-3 or TRBV12-4, the J call TRBJ2-5, with D hard to call. The CDR3 sequence is 13 residues long. Trimming stripped 9 bases from V and 1 base from J, with 12 bases between. CDR3 in amino acids: CASKAGSQETQYF. The CDR3 DNA sequence: TGTGCCAGTAAGGCTGGCTCCCAAGAGACCCAGTACTTC.

This clonotype was seen many times. The genes are TRBV28 and TRBJ1-1, with D unclear. V dropped 1 base and J dropped 7 bases, with 7 bases sitting between them. Looked up from germline, CDR1 is MDHEN and CDR2 is SYDVKM. The CDR3 runs to 12 residues. CDR3 region: CASSLYEGEAFF. CDR3 DNA: TGTGCCAGCAGTTTATATGAGGGTGAAGCTTTCTTT.

Comments on this clonotype: A much larger clone sits a single nucleotide away, making a read error possible. The rearrangement joins TRBV4-3 to TRBJ1-1; 7 bases map to TRBD1. The CDR3 runs to 15 residues. After removal of 4 bases from V and 6 bases from J, the junction contained 11 bases not matched to a gene. CDR1 and CDR2 (germline): LGHNA, YSLEER. The CDR3 DNA follows: TGCGCCAGCAGCCTCCTGACAGGGCCTAACGCTGAAGCTTTCTTT. As protein: CASSLLTGPNAEAFF.

This clonotype was detected many times. The chain has TRBV6-5 and TRBJ1-4; D possibly corresponds to TRBD1 (6 bases). The CDR3 loop spans 17 amino acids. From germline, CDR1 is MNHEY and CDR2 SVGAGI. Trimming cost V 10 bases and J 0 bases, with 21 bases left between them. CDR3 amino acids: CATHAGGHLATNEKLFF. DNA for the CDR3: TGTGCCACCCACGCCGGGGGACACCTTGCAACTAATGAAAAACTGTTTTTT.

With regard to this clonotype: This may be a read error: a much more frequent sequence differs by one nucleotide. The chain recombines TRBV6-6 with TRBJ1-5; no reliable D call. The CDR3 loop spans 13 amino acids. Trimming took 2 bases from V and 4 from J, leaving 6 bases between them. Germline-derived CDR1 and CDR2 are MNHNY and SVGAGI (reference sequence). CDR3 residues: CASSYGDNQPQHF. The CDR3 DNA reads as TGTGCCAGCAGTTACGGGGATAATCAGCCCCAGCATTTT.

This clonotype appeared many times. The CDR3 DNA follows: TGTGCCAGCAGTTTATATTACGGACAGGGGGGGAACACTGAAGCTTTCTTT. As protein: CASSLYYGQGGNTEAFF. The chain recombines TRBV12-3 or TRBV12-4 with TRBJ1-1; 10 positions match TRBD1. CDR3 length equals 17 residues. The V and J ends lost 2 bases and 1 base, in that order; junction bases with no gene match: 7.

V is TRBV20-1 and J is TRBJ1-2; no clear D. There are 11 residues in the CDR3. Per germline, CDR1 DFQATT and CDR2 SNEGSKA (reference sequence). V was shortened by 5 bases and J by 7 bases, with 11 bases between the two germline ends. CDR3: CSALPPPGYTF. As DNA, the CDR3 is TGCAGTGCTCTGCCACCGCCTGGCTACACCTTC.

This clonotype showed up just a few times. The V gene is TRBV6-2 or TRBV6-3, the J gene TRBJ2-7; D is perhaps TRBD2 (6 bases). With 5 bases removed from V and 0 bases from J, the gap between germline ends came to 11 bases. This CDR3 has 14 amino acids. CDR1 is MNHEY, CDR2 SVGEGT, per germline. The CDR3 DNA follows: TGTGCCAGCAGTAACCCGCGGGACTCCTACGAGCAGTACTTC. It translates to CASSNPRDSYEQYF.

This clonotype has at least ten counts. The chain combines TRBV6-6 with TRBJ2-3; the D is unclear. V lost 2 bases and J 1 base, leaving 13 bases between the germline ends. CDR3 size: 16 residues. Germline assignment: CDR1 MNHNY and CDR2 SVGAGI (reference sequence). The CDR3 coding sequence is TGTGCCAGCAGTTACCCCGTTGGACCACGCACAGATACGCAGTATTTT. Protein: CASSYPVGPRTDTQYF.